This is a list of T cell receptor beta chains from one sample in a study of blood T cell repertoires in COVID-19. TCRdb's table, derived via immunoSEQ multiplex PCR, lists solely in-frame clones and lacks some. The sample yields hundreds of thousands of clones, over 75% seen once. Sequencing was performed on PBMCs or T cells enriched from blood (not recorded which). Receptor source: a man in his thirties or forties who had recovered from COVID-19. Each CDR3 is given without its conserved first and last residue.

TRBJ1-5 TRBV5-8 ASTNDLGQPQH
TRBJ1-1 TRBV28 ASSSAGLNTEAF
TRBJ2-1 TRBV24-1 ATSDPDKQF
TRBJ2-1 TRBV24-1 ATSDLKRPSYNEQF
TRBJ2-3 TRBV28 ASNPLGAGVTDTQY
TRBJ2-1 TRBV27 ASSFTGYNEQF
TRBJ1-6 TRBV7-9 ASSLGVTYPNSPLH
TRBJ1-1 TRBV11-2 ASSFGTMNTEAF
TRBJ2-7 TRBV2 ASRGYRGLPEQY
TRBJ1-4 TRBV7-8 ASSLVGFRLTGEKLF
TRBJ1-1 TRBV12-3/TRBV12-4 ASSLIRNTEAF
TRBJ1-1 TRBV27 ASSPGGIREAF
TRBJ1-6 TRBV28 ASSFRQVNSPLH
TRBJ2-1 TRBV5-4 ASSPGLATYNEQF
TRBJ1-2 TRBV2 ASTRSGGRGYGYT
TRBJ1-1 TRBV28 ASSFVTGADTEAF